The present T cell receptor (beta chain) was sequenced within a study of cytomegalovirus exposure and HLA in healthy donors. Study outcomes and limitations: In an earlier analysis, about 87% or about 30%: the productive usage of most TCR beta V segments. Most TCR sequences were uncommon, yet certain public TCRs appeared in many donors.

Germline CDR1 and CDR2: SEHNR and FQNEAQ (reference sequence). V lost 5 bases and J 1 base, leaving 15 bases between the germline ends. The CDR3 is made up of 16 amino acids. 13 Jbeta primers and 60 Vbeta primers were used for the PCR. Assay: immunoSEQ multiplex PCR; the TCRdb copy retains only in-frame clones and omits some. The sample carries about 200,000 clones, approximately 78% recorded once. This clone was seen only once. Its antigen is not identified. The donors were healthy bone marrow donors. Specimen: PBMCs. The sequence was collected from a male donor in good health and CMV-seronegative. The chain recombines TRBV7-9 with TRBJ2-4, with D possibly being TRBD2 (6 bases). The CDR3 spells CASSAPGVLAKNIQYF. For the CDR3, the DNA is TGTGCCAGCAGCGCCCCGGGGGTCTTGGCCAAAAACATTCAGTACTTC.